Listed below are T cell receptor beta chains from one sample, sequenced in a study of tumor-infiltrating lymphocytes in localized non-small cell lung cancer. The table came from immunoSEQ multiplex PCR; TCRdb's copy has only in-frame clones and leaves some out. The sample contains about 12,000 clones, about 80% of which appear only once. Sequencing used uninvolved lung tissue not adjacent to the tumor. These receptors were obtained from a human donor with non-small cell lung cancer. Each CDR3 is given with its conserved first and last residue. Fields, in order: CDR3 length, clone size, V gene, D gene, J gene, CDR3 DNA, CDR3 protein. D genes are given only for firm matches. A row's size may be missing; if present it is once, few, many or a size class.

14	.	TRBV2	TRBD1	TRBJ2-7	TGTGCCAGCAGACCGGGACAGGGATTCAACGAGCAGTACTTC	CASRPGQGFNEQYF
15	.	TRBV30	.	TRBJ1-2	TGTGCCTGGAGTCCAGAGGGAGCAGGATGGTATGGCTACACCTTC	CAWSPEGAGWYGYTF
13	.	TRBV6-1	.	TRBJ2-1	TGTGCCACCTCTCGGACCTACTACAATGAGCAGTTCTTC	CATSRTYYNEQFF
15	.	TRBV2	.	TRBJ1-2	TGTGCCAGCAGGCCGGACAGCACATGGAACTATGGCTACACCTTC	CASRPDSTWNYGYTF
13	.	TRBV30	.	TRBJ2-5	TGTGCCTGGAGTGTAGCGTACGGAGAGACCCAGTACTTC	CAWSVAYGETQYF
15	.	TRBV12-1	.	TRBJ2-1	TGTGCCAGCAGCTTTGCGGGGACACCTTACAATGAGCAGTTCTTC	CASSFAGTPYNEQFF
14	.	TRBV6-5	.	TRBJ1-1	TGTGCCAGCAGTCCTTGGGGGGGTTGGACTGAAGCTTTCTTT	CASSPWGGWTEAFF
11	.	TRBV2	.	TRBJ1-2	TGTGCCAGCAGTGTCCTTATAGGCTACACCTTC	CASSVLIGYTF
14	.	TRBV7-6	TRBD2	TRBJ2-3	TGTGCCAGCAGCCCCCCGGGGGGTCAAGATACGCAGTATTTT	CASSPPGGQDTQYF
11	.	TRBV2	.	TRBJ2-5	TGTGGCAGTAGGGGGGAAGAGACCCAGTACTTC	CGSRGEETQYF
13	.	TRBV6-5	TRBD1	TRBJ1-2	TGTGCCAGCAGTTCCCGACAGGGATTGGGCTACACCTTC	CASSSRQGLGYTF
12	.	TRBV29-1	.	TRBJ1-2	TGCAGCGTCAGATCAGGGAGCTATGGCTACACCTTC	CSVRSGSYGYTF
13	.	TRBV18	TRBD2	TRBJ2-5	TGTGCCAGCTCACCCGGGGGGGACGAGACCCAGTACTTC	CASSPGGDETQYF
15	.	TRBV10-3	.	TRBJ1-5	TGTGCCATCAGTGACCACTGGGGCGCGAATCAGCCCCAGCATTTT	CAISDHWGANQPQHF
14	once	TRBV6-1	.	TRBJ2-6	TGTGCCAGCAGCCGGTTTTCTGGGGCCAACGTCCTGACTTTC	CASSRFSGANVLTF
15	.	TRBV5-1	.	TRBJ2-7	TGCGCCAGCAGCTTTGGGAACAGTGGGGGTTACGAGCAGTACTTC	CASSFGNSGGYEQYF
16	.	TRBV6-6	.	TRBJ2-2	TGTGCCAGCAGTTACTCGTCCCAGCTCACGGCGGGAGAGCTGTTTTTT	CASSYSSQLTAGELFF
15	.	TRBV5-1	.	TRBJ2-7	TGCGCCAGCAGTCCAAGAGTCGATGGGGGGAACGAGCAGTACTTC	CASSPRVDGGNEQYF
14	.	TRBV11-2	.	TRBJ2-2	TGTGCCAGCACTTCTAACGGCGCCACCGGGGAGCTGTTTTTT	CASTSNGATGELFF
15	.	TRBV7-9	.	TRBJ2-1	TGTGCCAGCAGCCTCGTCGCCGGGGCCTACAATGAGCAGTTCTTC	CASSLVAGAYNEQFF
15	few	TRBV6-6	TRBD2	TRBJ2-7	TGTGCCAGCAGTTACTACAGCGGGAGTGGTTACGAGCAGTACTTC	CASSYYSGSGYEQYF
17	.	TRBV7-2	.	TRBJ1-1	TGTGCCAGCAGTCGATGGGCAGGTGGGGGCGTGAACACTGAAGCTTTCTTT	CASSRWAGGGVNTEAFF
13	.	TRBV30	.	TRBJ1-6	TGTGCCTTCGGGGAGGCCTATGGATCACCCCTCCACTTT	CAFGEAYGSPLHF
14	.	TRBV25-1	.	TRBJ2-3	TGTGCCAGCAGTGGGGACATGCCATCAGATACGCAGTATTTT	CASSGDMPSDTQYF
12	.	TRBV11-2	.	TRBJ2-1	TGTGCCAGCAGCTCCGCCGGGATACTGAGCCTCTTC	CASSSAGILSLF
15	.	TRBV5-1	TRBD1	TRBJ2-7	TGCGCCAGCAGCTTGGCCGTGACAGGGCCTCGTCAGCAGTACTTC	CASSLAVTGPRQQYF
17	.	TRBV5-1	.	TRBJ1-3	TGCGCCAGCAGCTTGAGGCCTCAGGGCAACTCTGGAAACACCATATATTTT	CASSLRPQGNSGNTIYF
15	.	TRBV27	.	TRBJ1-2	TGTGCCAGCAGTCCGGACGGGAGGCATCGTTTTGGCTACACCTTC	CASSPDGRHRFGYTF
13	once	TRBV5-6	.	TRBJ1-2	TGTGCCAGCAGCTTGGCCCAAAGCTATGGCTACACCTTC	CASSLAQSYGYTF
11	once	TRBV10-2	.	TRBJ1-1	TGCGCCAGCAGGGAACTGGGGATGAGTTTCTTT	CASRELGMSFF
11	.	TRBV29-1	TRBD1	TRBJ1-2	TGCAGCGTTGGCAGGGGGGAGGGCTACACCTTC	CSVGRGEGYTF
13	.	TRBV7-2	.	TRBJ1-1	TGTGCCAGCAGCTTTTTAGGGGAGGCTGAAGCTTTCTTT	CASSFLGEAEAFF
14	.	TRBV4-3	.	TRBJ2-5	TGCGCCAGCAGCCAAGCGGGGGAGAGGGAGACCCAGTACTTC	CASSQAGERETQYF
13	.	TRBV2	TRBD1	TRBJ1-4	TGTGCCAGCACCGGACAGGGTAATGAAAAACTGTTTTTT	CASTGQGNEKLFF
17	.	TRBV7-2	TRBD1	TRBJ1-2	TGTGCCAGCAACTCTGGGGGGACAGGGCCCTTCAACTATGGCTACACCTTC	CASNSGGTGPFNYGYTF
14	.	TRBV6-1	.	TRBJ1-3	TGTGCCAGCAGTGAAGCGCCAGGAAGAAACACCATATATTTT	CASSEAPGRNTIYF
15	.	TRBV2	.	TRBJ2-1	TGTGCCAGCAGTGAAGGGGTACAAATGGACAATGAGCAGTTCTTC	CASSEGVQMDNEQFF
16	once	TRBV19	TRBD2	TRBJ2-5	TGTGCCAGTAGTATAGCACTAGCGGGGGGTAGTGAGACCCAGTACTTC	CASSIALAGGSETQYF
15	.	TRBV10-3	.	TRBJ2-3	TGTGCCATAACGCCCGGGGGATGGGGCACAGATACGCAGTATTTT	CAITPGGWGTDTQYF
12	.	TRBV5-6	.	TRBJ2-1	TGTGCCAGCAGTCTGCGGGGTGCTGAGCAGTTCTTC	CASSLRGAEQFF
12	.	TRBV2	.	TRBJ2-4	TGTGCCAGCCGGCCGGACAGAAACATTCAGTACTTC	CASRPDRNIQYF
13	once	TRBV30	TRBD2	TRBJ2-5	TGTGCCTGGAAACTAGCGGGGGGAAGAGACCAGTACTTC	CAWKLAGGRDQYF
14	.	TRBV9	.	TRBJ1-1	TGTGCCAGCAGCGTAGCAGGAGGCGGGACTGAAGCTTTCTTT	CASSVAGGGTEAFF
15	.	TRBV5-4	TRBD1	TRBJ2-1	TGTGCCAGCAGCCTTGGACAGGGGGGCTACAATGAGCAGTTCTTC	CASSLGQGGYNEQFF